Listed here is a single T cell receptor (beta chain). Profiled with immunoSEQ multiplex PCR; TCRdb holds only in-frame clones, not every one. Of 75,000 to 100,000 clones listed, around four fifths were seen once; the top ten hold roughly 10%. This sample was taken from a study of blood T cell repertoires in COVID-19. Study as a whole: Sources were T cells, B-cell-depleted T cells, or PBMCs; the material itself was cDNA or gDNA.

This clonotype was sampled from a woman older than 75 with acute or convalescent COVID-19. Specimen: peripheral blood.

CDR3 in DNA: TGTGCCAGCAGCTTAGCCGGGATCGGCTATGGCTACACCTTC. Translated: CASSLAGIGYGYTF. The chain is built from TRBV7-2 and TRBJ1-2; D unresolved. V was pared by 0 bases and J by 4 bases, with 9 bases between. This CDR3 spans 14 amino acids. Germline CDR1 SGHTA, CDR2 FQGNSA.